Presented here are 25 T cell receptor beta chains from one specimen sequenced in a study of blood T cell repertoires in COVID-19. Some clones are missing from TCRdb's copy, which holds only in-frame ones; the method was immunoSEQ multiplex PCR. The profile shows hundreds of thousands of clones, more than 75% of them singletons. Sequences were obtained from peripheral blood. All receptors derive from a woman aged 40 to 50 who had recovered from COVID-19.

CDR3 in DNA: TGTGCCAGCAGCGAGCGGGAGGGCCCCTACAATGAGCAGTTCTTC. Protein: CASSEREGPYNEQFF. The chain links TRBV7-7 to TRBJ2-1, with 10 bases fitting TRBD2. The trim removed 5 bases at V and 2 bases at J, leaving 3 bases unmatched. The CDR3 consists of 15 residues. From germline, CDR1 is SSHAT and CDR2 FNYEAQ (reference sequence).

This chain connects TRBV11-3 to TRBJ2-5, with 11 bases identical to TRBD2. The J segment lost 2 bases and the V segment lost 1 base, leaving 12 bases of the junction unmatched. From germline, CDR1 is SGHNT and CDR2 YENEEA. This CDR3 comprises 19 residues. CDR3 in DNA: TGTGCCAGCAGCTTAGGTAGCGGGAGGGCCTGTCCCCATCAAGAGACCCAGTACTTC. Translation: CASSLGSGRACPHQETQYF.

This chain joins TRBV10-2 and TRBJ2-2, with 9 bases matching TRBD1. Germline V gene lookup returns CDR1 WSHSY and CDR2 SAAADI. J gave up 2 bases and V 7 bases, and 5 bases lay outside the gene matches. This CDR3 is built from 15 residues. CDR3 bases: TGCGCCAGCAAAACAGGGGGCCCTAACACCGGGGAGCTGTTTTTT. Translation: CASKTGGPNTGELFF.

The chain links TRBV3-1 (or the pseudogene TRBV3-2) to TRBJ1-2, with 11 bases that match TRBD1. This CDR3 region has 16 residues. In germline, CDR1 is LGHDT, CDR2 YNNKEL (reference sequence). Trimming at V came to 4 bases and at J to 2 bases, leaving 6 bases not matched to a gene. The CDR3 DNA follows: TGTGCCAGCAGCCTCGGGACAGGGGGTTTCAACTATGGCTACACCTTC. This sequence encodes CASSLGTGGFNYGYTF.

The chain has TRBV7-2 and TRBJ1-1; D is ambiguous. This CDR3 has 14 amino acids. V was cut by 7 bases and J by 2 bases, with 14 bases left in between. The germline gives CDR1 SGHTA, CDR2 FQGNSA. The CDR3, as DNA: TGTGCCAGCACTCGTCTCCGCGGCAACACTGAAGCTTTCTTT. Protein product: CASTRLRGNTEAFF.

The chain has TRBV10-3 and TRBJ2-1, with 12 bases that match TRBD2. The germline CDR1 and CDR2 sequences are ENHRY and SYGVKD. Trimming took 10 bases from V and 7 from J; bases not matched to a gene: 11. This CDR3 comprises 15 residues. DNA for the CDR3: TGTGCCACCAAGCTAGCGGGAGGGGTGACTAATGAGCAGTTCTTC. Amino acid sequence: CATKLAGGVTNEQFF.

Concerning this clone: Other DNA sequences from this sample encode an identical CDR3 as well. The CDR3 reads CSVGLMNTEAFF. The CDR3 DNA reads as TGCAGCGTGGGGCTCATGAACACTGAAGCTTTCTTT. V usage is TRBV29-1 and J usage is TRBJ1-1, with D maybe TRBD1 (5 bases). The germline V gene encodes CDR1 SQVTM and CDR2 ANQGSEA. V lost 6 bases to trimming and J lost 0 bases, with 8 bases between them. The length of the CDR3 is 12 residues.

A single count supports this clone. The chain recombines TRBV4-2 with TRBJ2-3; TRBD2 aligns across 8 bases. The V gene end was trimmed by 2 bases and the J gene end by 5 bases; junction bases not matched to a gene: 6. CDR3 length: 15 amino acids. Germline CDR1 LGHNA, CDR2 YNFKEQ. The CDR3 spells CASSQLPGGGDTQYF. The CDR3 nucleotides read TGTGCCAGCAGCCAACTTCCGGGAGGGGGAGATACGCAGTATTTT.

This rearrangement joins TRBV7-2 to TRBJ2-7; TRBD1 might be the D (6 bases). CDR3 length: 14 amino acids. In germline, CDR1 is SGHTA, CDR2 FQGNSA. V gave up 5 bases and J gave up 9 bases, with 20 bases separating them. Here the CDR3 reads CASSQLGGWIWQYF. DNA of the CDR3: TGTGCCAGCAGCCAACTAGGGGGTTGGATCTGGCAGTACTTC.

CDR3: CASSYGPGQPQHF. The CDR3 DNA sequence: TGTGCCAGCAGTTATGGTCCGGGGCAGCCCCAGCATTTT. The chain recombines TRBV6-5 with TRBJ1-5, with no clear D. The CDR3 is 13 amino acids. CDR1 MNHEY and CDR2 SVGAGI come from the germline V gene. Trimming shortened V by 3 bases and J by 7 bases, and 10 bases separated the two germline ends.

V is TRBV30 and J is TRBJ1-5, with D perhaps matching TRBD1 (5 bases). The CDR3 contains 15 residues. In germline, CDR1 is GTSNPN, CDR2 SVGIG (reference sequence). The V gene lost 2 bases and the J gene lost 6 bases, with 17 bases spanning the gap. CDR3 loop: CAWSPRGGVGQPQHF. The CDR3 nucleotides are TGTGCCTGGAGTCCCCGGGGCGGGGTGGGTCAGCCCCAGCATTTT.

The CDR3: CASSWASGRPSSYEQYF. CDR3 sequence (DNA): TGTGCCAGCAGTTGGGCTAGCGGGAGGCCAAGCTCCTACGAGCAGTACTTC. The chain combines TRBV25-1 with TRBJ2-7, with TRBD2 matching over 11 bases. Germline CDR1 and CDR2: MGHDK and SYGVNS. The CDR3 sequence is 17 residues long. Losses at the gene ends were 5 bases for V and 0 bases for J; bases not matched to a gene: 9.

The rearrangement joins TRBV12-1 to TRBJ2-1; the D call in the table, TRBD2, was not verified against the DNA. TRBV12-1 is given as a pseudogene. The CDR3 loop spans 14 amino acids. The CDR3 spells CASSPSGHDNEQFF. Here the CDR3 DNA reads TGTGCCAGCAGCCCTAGCGGGCACGACAATGAGCAGTTCTTC.

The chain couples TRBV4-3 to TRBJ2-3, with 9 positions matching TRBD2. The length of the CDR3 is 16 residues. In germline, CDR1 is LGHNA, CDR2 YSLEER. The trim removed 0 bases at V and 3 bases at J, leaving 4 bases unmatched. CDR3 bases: TGCGCCAGCAGCCAAGATGTGGCGGGAGGGACAGATACGCAGTATTTT. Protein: CASSQDVAGGTDTQYF.

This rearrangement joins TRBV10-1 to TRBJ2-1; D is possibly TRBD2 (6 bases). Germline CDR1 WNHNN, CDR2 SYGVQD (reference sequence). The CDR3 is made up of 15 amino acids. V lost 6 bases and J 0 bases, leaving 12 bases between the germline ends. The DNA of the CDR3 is TGCGCCAGCAGCCGGGAGCGCCGCTCCTACAATGAGCAGTTCTTC. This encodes CASSRERRSYNEQFF.

The CDR3 nucleotides read TGTGCCAGCCATAAATGGGCAGGGGGCGCGAACACCGGGGAGCTGTTTTTT. Protein sequence: CASHKWAGGANTGELFF. The chain uses TRBV27 and TRBJ2-2; TRBD1 aligns across 8 bases. There are 17 residues in the CDR3. Germline V gene sequence: CDR1 MNHEY, CDR2 SMNVEV (reference sequence). With 8 bases clipped from V and 0 bases from J, the junction kept 11 bases outside the gene matches.

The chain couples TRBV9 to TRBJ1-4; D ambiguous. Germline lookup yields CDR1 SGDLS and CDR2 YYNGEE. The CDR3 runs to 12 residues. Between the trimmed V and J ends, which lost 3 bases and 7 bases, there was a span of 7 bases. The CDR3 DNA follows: TGTGCCAGCAGCGAAGGAGGTGAAAAACTGTTTTTT. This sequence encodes CASSEGGEKLFF.

In DNA, the CDR3 is TGTGCCAGCAGCTTAGGCGGCGGGAGTCTCGACGAGCAGTACTTC. Its translation: CASSLGGGSLDEQYF. The chain employs TRBV7-6 and TRBJ2-7, with 7 bases that match TRBD2. CDR1 and CDR2 from the germline V gene are SGHVS and FNYEAQ. This CDR3 spans 15 amino acids. The trim removed 1 base at V and 5 bases at J, leaving 8 bases unmatched.

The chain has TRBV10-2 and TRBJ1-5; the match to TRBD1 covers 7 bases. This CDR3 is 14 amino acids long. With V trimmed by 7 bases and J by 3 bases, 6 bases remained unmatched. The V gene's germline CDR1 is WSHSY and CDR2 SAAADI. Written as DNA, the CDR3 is TGCGCCAGCAAAGCAACAGGGGTCAATCAGCCCCAGCATTTT. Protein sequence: CASKATGVNQPQHF.

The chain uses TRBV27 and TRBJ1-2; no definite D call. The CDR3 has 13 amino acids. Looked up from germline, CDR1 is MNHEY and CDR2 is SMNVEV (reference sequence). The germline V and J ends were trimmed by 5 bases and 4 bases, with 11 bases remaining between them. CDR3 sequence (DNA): TGTGCCAGCAGTAGGGTGGGGAGCTATGGCTACACCTTC. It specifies CASSRVGSYGYTF.

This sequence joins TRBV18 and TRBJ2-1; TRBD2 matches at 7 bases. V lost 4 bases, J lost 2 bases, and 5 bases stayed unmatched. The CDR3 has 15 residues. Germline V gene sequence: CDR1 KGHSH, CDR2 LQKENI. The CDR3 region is CASSLGRDPYNEQFF. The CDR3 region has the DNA TGTGCCAGCTCACTGGGGAGGGACCCCTACAATGAGCAGTTCTTC. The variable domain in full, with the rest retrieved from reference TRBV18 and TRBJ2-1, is NAGVMQNPRHLVRRRGQEARLRCSPMKGHSHVYWYRQLPEEGLKFMVYLQKENIIDESGMPKERFSAEFPKEGPSILRIQQVVRGDSAAYFCASSLGRDPYNEQFFGPGTRLTVL.

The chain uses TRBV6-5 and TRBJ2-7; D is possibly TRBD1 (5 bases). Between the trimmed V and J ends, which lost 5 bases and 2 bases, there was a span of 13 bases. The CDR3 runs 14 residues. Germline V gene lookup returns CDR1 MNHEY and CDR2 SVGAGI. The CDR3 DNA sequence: TGTGCCAGCAGTAGAGGACACGCTACCTACGAGCAGTACTTC. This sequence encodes CASSRGHATYEQYF.

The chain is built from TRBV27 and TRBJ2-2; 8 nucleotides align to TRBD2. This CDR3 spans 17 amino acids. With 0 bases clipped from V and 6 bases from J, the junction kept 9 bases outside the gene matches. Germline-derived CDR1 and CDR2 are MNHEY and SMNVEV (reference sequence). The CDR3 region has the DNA TGTGCCAGCAGTTTATCCCCCCCGGGACTAGTGGCCGGGGAGCTGTTTTTT. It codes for CASSLSPPGLVAGELFF.

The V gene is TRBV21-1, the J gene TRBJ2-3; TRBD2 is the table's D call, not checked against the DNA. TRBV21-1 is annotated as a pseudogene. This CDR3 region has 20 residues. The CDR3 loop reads CASSNGGVAGGRNRTDTQYF. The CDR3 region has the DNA TGTGCCAGCAGCAATGGGGGCGTCGCGGGAGGCCGGAACCGCACAGATACGCAGTATTTT.

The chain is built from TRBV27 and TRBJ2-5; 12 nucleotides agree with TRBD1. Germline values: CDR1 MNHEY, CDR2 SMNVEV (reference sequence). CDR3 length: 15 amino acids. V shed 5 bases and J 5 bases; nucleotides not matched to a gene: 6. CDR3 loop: CASSPRDRGRETQYF. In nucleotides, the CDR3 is TGTGCCAGCAGTCCCCGGGACAGGGGGCGGGAGACCCAGTACTTC.